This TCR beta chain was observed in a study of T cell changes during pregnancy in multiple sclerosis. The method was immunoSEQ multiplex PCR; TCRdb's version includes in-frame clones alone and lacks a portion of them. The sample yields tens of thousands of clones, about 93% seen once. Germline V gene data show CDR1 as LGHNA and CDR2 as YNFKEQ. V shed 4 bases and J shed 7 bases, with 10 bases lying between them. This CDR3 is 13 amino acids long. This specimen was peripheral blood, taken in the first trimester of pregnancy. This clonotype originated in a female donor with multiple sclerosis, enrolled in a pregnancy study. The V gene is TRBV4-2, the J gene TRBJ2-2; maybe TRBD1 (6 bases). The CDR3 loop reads CASSRQVLGELFF. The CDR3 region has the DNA TGTGCCAGCAGCCGACAGGTCCTCGGGGAGCTGTTTTTT.